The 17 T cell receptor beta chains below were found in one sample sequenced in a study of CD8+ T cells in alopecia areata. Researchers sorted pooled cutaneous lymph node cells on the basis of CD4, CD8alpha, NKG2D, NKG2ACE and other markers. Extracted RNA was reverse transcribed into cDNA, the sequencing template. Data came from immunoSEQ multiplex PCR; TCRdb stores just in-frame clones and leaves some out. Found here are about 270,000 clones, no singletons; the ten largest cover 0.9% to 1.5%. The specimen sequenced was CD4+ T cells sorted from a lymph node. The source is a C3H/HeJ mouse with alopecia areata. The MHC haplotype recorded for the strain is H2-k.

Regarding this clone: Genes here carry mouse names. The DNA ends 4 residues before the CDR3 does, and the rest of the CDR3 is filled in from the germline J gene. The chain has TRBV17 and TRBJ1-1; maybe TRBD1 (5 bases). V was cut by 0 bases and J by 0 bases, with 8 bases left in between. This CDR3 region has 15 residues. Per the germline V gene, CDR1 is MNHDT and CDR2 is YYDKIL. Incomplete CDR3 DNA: TGTGCTAGCAGTAGAGAGAGGGGAACAAACACA. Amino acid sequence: CASSRERGTNT. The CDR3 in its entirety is CASSRERGTNTEVFF.

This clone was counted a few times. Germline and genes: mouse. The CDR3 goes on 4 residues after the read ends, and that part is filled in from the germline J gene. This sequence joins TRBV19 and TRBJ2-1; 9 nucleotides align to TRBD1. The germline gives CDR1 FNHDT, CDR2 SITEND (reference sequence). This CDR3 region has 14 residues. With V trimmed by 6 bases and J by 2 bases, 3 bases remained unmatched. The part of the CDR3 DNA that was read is TGTGCCAGCACCAGACAGGGGGACTATGCT. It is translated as CASTRQGDYA. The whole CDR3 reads CASTRQGDYAEQFF.

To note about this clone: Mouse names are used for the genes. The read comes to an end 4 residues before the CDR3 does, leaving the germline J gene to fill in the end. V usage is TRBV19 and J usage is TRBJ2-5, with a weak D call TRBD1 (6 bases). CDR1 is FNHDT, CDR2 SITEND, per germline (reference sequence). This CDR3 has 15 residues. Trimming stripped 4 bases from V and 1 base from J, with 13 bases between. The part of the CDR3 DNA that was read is TGTGCCAGCAGTCCCCCCAGGGGAGACCAAGAC. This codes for CASSPPRGDQD. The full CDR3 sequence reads CASSPPRGDQDTQYF.

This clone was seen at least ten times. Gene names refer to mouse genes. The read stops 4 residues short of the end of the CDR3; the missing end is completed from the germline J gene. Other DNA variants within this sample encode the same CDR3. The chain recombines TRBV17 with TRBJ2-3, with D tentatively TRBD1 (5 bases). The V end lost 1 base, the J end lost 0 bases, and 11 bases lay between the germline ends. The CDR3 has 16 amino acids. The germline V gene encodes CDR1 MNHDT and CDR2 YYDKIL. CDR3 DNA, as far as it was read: TGTGCTAGCAGTAGAGGAGACAGAACTAGTGCAGAA. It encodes CASSRGDRTSAE. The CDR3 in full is CASSRGDRTSAETLYF.

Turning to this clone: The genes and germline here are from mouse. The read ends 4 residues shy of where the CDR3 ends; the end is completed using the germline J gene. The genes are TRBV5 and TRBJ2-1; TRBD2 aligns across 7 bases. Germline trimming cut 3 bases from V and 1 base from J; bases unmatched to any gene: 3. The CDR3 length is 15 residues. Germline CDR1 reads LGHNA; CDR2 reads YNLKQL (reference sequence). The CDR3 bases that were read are TGTGCCAGCAGCCAGAGCTGGGGGAACTATGCT. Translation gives CASSQSWGNYA. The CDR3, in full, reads CASSQSWGNYAEQFF.

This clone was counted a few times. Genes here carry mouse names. The CDR3 reads CASSPGPGDAEQFF. The DNA read from the CDR3 is TGTGCTAGCAGTCCCGGGCCTGGGGATGCT. V gene TRBV29 combines with J gene TRBJ2-1; TRBD2 might be the D (6 bases). The CDR3 end falls 4 residues outside the read, so it is completed with the germline J gene. Trimming removed 5 bases from V and 5 bases from J, with 13 bases in between. The CDR3 is made up of 14 amino acids. Germline V gene data show CDR1 as MSHET and CDR2 as SYDVDS.

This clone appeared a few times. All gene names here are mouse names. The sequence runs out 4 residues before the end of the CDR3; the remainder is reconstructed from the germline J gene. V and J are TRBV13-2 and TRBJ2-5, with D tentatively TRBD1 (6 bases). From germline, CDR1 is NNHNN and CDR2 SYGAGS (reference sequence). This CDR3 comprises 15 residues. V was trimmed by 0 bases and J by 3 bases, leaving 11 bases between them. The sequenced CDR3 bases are TGTGCCAGCGGTGATGCACAGGGACATCAAGAC. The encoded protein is CASGDAQGHQD. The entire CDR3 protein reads CASGDAQGHQDTQYF.

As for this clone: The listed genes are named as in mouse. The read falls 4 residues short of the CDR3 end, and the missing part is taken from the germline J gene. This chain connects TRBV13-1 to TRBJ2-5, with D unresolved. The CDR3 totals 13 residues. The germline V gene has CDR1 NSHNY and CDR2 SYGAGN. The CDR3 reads CASSDAQEDTQYF. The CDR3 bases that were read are TGTGCCAGCAGTGATGCCCAGGAAGAC.

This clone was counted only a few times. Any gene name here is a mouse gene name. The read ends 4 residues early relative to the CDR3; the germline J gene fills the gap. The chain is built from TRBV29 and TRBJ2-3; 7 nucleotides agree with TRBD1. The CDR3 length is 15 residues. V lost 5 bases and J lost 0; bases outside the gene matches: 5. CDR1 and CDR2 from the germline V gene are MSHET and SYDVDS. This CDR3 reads CASSTPGQSAETLYF. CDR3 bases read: TGTGCTAGCAGTACTCCGGGACAGAGTGCAGAA.

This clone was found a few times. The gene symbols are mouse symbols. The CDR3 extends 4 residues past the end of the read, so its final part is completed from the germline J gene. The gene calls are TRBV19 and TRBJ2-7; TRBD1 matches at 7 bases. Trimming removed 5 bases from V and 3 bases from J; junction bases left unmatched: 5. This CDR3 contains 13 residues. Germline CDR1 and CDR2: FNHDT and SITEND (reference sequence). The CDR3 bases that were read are TGTGCCAGCAGCCTCAGGGGGAACTAT. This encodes CASSLRGNY. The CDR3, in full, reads CASSLRGNYEQYF.

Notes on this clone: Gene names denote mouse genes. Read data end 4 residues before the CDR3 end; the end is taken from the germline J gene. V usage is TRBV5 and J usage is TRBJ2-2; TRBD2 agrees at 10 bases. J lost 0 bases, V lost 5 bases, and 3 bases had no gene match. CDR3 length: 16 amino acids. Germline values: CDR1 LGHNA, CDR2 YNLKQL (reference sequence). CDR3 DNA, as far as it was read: TGTGCCAGCAGCTTGGGACTGGGGACAAACACCGGG. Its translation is CASSLGLGTNTG. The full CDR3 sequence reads CASSLGLGTNTGQLYF.

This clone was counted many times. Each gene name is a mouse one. The CDR3 reads CTCSGTNNSPLYF. The CDR3 bases that were read are TGCACCTGCAGTGGGACAAATAATTCGCCC. V is TRBV1 and J is TRBJ1-6, with a tentative D call TRBD1 (5 bases). Sequencing ends 3 residues short of the CDR3 end; the germline J gene provides the rest. TRBJ1-6 is marked as an open reading frame, function uncertain. The CDR3 contains 13 residues. CDR1 is NSQYPW and CDR2 is LRSPGD in the germline V gene (reference sequence). Trimming removed 4 bases at V and 5 bases at J, with 6 bases between.

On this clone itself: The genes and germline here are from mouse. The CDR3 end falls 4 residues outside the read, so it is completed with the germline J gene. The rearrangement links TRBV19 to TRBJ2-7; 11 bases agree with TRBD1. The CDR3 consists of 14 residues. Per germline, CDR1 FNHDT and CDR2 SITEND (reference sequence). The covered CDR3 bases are TGTGCCAGCGCCCCCGGGACAGGGGGGTAT. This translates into CASAPGTGGY. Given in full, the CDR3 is CASAPGTGGYEQYF.

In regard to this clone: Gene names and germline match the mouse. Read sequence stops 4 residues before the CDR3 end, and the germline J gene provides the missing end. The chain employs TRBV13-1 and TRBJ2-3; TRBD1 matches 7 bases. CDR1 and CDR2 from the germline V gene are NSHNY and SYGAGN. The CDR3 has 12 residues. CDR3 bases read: TGTGCCAGCAGCCACAGGGGAGAA. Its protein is CASSHRGE. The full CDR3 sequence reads CASSHRGETLYF.

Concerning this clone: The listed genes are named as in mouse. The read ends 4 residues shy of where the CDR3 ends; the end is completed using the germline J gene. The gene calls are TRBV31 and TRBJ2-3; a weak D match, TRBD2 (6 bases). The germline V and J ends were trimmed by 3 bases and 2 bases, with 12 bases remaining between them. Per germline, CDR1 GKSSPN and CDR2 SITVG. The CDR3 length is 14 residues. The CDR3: CAWSSTGSAETLYF. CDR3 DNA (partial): TGTGCCTGGAGCTCGACTGGTTCTGCAGAA.

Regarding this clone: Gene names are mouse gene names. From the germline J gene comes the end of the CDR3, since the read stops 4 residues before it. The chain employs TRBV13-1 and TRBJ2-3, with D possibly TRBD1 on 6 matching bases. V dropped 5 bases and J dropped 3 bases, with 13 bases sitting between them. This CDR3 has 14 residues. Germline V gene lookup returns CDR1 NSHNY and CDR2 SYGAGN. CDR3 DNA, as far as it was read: TGTGCCAGCAGGATCAGGGGTTTCGCAGAA. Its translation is CASRIRGFAE. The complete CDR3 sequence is CASRIRGFAETLYF.

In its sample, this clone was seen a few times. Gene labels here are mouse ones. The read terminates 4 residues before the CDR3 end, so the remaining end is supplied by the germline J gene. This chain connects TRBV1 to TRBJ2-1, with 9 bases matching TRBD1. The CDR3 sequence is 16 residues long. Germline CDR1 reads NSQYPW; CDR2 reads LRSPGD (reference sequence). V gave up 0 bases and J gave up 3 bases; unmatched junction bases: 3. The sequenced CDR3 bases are TGCACCTGCAGTGCAGAGCGACAGGGGGGCTATGCT. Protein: CTCSAERQGGYA. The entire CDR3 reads CTCSAERQGGYAEQFF.